The next 15 T cell receptor beta chains were all read from a single sample in a study of shared clonotypes between healthy human individuals. Measured with immunoSEQ multiplex PCR; TCRdb has only the in-frame clones, and not every one. The sample consists of millions of clones, around nine tenths of them appearing once. Sequencing was performed on naive CD4+ T cells sorted from blood. The subset denotes: CD45RA+ positively selected. These receptors were obtained from a young man in good health.

In the case of this clone: At one end, the junction sequence differs from germline, possibly due to a read error. V gene TRBV2 combines with J gene TRBJ2-3, with 10 bases that match TRBD2. CDR1 is SNHLY and CDR2 is FYNNEI in the germline V gene. This CDR3 is 14 amino acids long. DNA for the CDR3: TGTGCCAGCGAGGTGTACAGAGCTAGCGGGAGTACACATTTT. This codes for CASEVYRASGSTHF.

The chain uses TRBV14 and TRBJ2-2; 10 bases map to TRBD1. CDR3 length: 16 residues. V was pared by 4 bases and J by 4 bases, with 6 bases of the junction left unmatched. The germline CDR1 and CDR2 sequences are SGHDN and FVKESK. CDR3 DNA: TGTGCCAGCAGCCCGGGACAGGGGAAGGGCACCGGGGAGCTGTTTTTT. Its protein product is CASSPGQGKGTGELFF.

The chain recombines TRBV10-2 with TRBJ2-7; 11 bases map to TRBD2. The CDR3 runs 13 residues. CDR1 WSHSY and CDR2 SAAADI come from the germline V gene. J gave up 1 base and V 7 bases, and 0 bases lay outside the gene matches. CDR3 in DNA: TGCGCCAGCACTAGCGGGAGGTCCTACGAGCAGTACTTC. This translates into CASTSGRSYEQYF.

Regarding this clone: Other DNA variants within this sample encode the same CDR3. V is TRBV5-1 and J is TRBJ1-5; tentatively, D is TRBD1 (5 bases). The V gene's germline CDR1 is SGHRS and CDR2 YFSETQ. The CDR3 covers 13 residues. With 4 bases removed from V and 5 bases from J, the gap between germline ends came to 10 bases. The CDR3 protein is CASSMGPDQPQHF. CDR3 bases: TGCGCCAGCAGCATGGGACCCGATCAGCCCCAGCATTTT.

V usage is TRBV6-5 and J usage is TRBJ2-3; 8 nucleotides align to TRBD2. Germline V gives CDR1 MNHEY, CDR2 SVGAGI. V lost 2 bases to trimming and J lost 2 bases; unmatched junction nucleotides: 3. CDR3 size: 15 residues. CDR3 sequence: CASSYGAGATDTQYF. The CDR3 region has the DNA TGTGCCAGCAGTTACGGAGCGGGAGCCACAGATACGCAGTATTTT.

Note on this clone: Other DNA sequences in the sample encode the same CDR3. The V call is TRBV5-1, the J call TRBJ1-1; 7 positions match TRBD1. Germline CDR1 SGHRS, CDR2 YFSETQ. The trim removed 2 bases at V and 4 bases at J, leaving 5 bases unmatched. The CDR3 has 14 amino acids. The DNA of the CDR3 is TGCGCCAGCAGCTTAGGGGGCGTGGGCACTGAAGCTTTCTTT. Its translation is CASSLGGVGTEAFF.

This sequence joins TRBV5-1 and TRBJ2-1, with TRBD2 matching over 9 bases. V trimming: 0 bases; J trimming: 0 bases; junction bases outside the gene matches: 13. The CDR3 loop spans 20 amino acids. In germline, CDR1 is SGHRS, CDR2 YFSETQ. The CDR3 loop is CASSLVPSGGSHSSYNEQFF. For the CDR3, the DNA is TGCGCCAGCAGCTTGGTGCCCAGCGGGGGGTCACATAGCTCCTACAATGAGCAGTTCTTC.

Remarks on this clone: Other DNA sequences in the same sample also yield this CDR3. This chain links TRBV5-1 with TRBJ2-3, with TRBD2 matching over 9 bases. CDR3 length equals 14 residues. Per germline, CDR1 SGHRS and CDR2 YFSETQ. The V and J ends lost 5 bases and 2 bases, in that order; junction bases with no gene match: 3. This chain's CDR3 is CASRRTSDTDTQYF. The CDR3 DNA sequence: TGCGCCAGCAGGAGGACTAGCGACACAGATACGCAGTATTTT. Filled out from reference TRBV5-1 and TRBJ2-3, the complete variable domain reads KAGVTQTPRYLIKTRGQQVTLSCSPISGHRSVSWYQQTPGQGLQFLFEYFSETQRNKGNFPGRFSGRQFSNSRSEMNVSTLELGDSALYLCASRRTSDTDTQYFGPGTRLTVL.

This clone was recorded a few times. The chain links TRBV2 to TRBJ2-7; the match to TRBD2 covers 10 bases. The CDR3 runs to 13 residues. V shed 5 bases and J 8 bases; nucleotides not matched to a gene: 6. Germline V gene data show CDR1 as SNHLY and CDR2 as FYNNEI. The CDR3 here is CASSLRTSGQQYF. The CDR3 DNA is TGTGCCAGCAGTCTTCGGACTAGCGGCCAGCAGTACTTC.

The J gene is TRBJ2-1, the V gene TRBV30; 8 bases match TRBD1. The V gene's germline CDR1 is GTSNPN and CDR2 SVGIG (reference sequence). The trim removed 8 bases at V and 0 bases at J, leaving 21 bases unmatched. The CDR3 totals 19 residues. In DNA form, the CDR3 reads TGTGCCCGAGAAAGCCGGACAGGGTGGTTTGGAGGCTCCTACAATGAGCAGTTCTTC. Its translation is CARESRTGWFGGSYNEQFF.

In nucleotides, the CDR3 is TGTGCCAGCAGCGTAGGCCGTATGACAGATACGCAGTATTTT. Translation gives CASSVGRMTDTQYF. This chain joins TRBV9 and TRBJ2-3; D not certain. The V gene lost 0 bases and the J gene lost 3 bases, with 8 bases spanning the gap. CDR3 length: 14 amino acids. Per the germline V gene, CDR1 is SGDLS and CDR2 is YYNGEE.

The V call is TRBV6-6, the J call TRBJ2-7; no clear D gene. This CDR3 region has 11 residues. CDR1 and CDR2 from the germline V gene are MNHNY and SVGAGI (reference sequence). V was trimmed by 5 bases and J by 6 bases, leaving 8 bases between them. The CDR3, as DNA: TGTGCCAGCAGTGTTCAGCGCGAGCAGTACTTC. As protein: CASSVQREQYF.

Only one count was recorded for this clone. This sequence joins TRBV19 and TRBJ2-2; D perhaps matches TRBD2 (6 bases). The V and J ends lost 7 bases and 5 bases respectively, with 17 bases between them. This CDR3 has 15 amino acids. Germline CDR1 is LNHDA and CDR2 is SQIVND (reference sequence). CDR3 bases: TGTGCCAGTACCCCCAGAGGGACTTCAACCGGGGAGCTGTTTTTT. Residues: CASTPRGTSTGELFF.

Here the CDR3 DNA reads TGTGCCATCAGCGGAACAGGGGGCCGGGAGACCCAGTACTTC. Encoded protein: CAISGTGGRETQYF. The V and J genes are TRBV10-3 and TRBJ2-5; 9 positions match TRBD1. Losses at the gene ends were 6 bases for V and 5 bases for J; bases not matched to a gene: 7. The CDR3 is 14 amino acids. Looked up from germline, CDR1 is ENHRY and CDR2 is SYGVKD.

The V call is TRBV4-2, the J call TRBJ2-3; 9 bases map to TRBD2. The germline V gene encodes CDR1 LGHNA and CDR2 YNFKEQ. Germline trimming cut 4 bases from V and 0 bases from J; bases unmatched to any gene: 8. The CDR3 contains 17 residues. CDR3 in amino acids: CASSPQGRGGSTDTQYF. As DNA, the CDR3 is TGTGCCAGCAGCCCCCAAGGGCGGGGGGGAAGCACAGATACGCAGTATTTT.